This T cell receptor beta chain came from a study of a mutant IDH1 vaccine in newly diagnosed glioma (dated by TCRdb to 2020 to 2023). Regarding the complete study: Eight vaccinations were administered to patients in weeks 1, 3, 5, 7, 11, 15, 19 and 23, corresponding to visits V03 through V10. Vaccination started 4-6 weeks after radiotherapy alone, or was given together with temozolomide cycles in the groups whose treatment included chemotherapy. Of the approximately 35 treated patients, approximately 62% were male and approximately 38% were female, and the mean age was 40.4 years. Prior to enrollment, standard therapy consisting of radiotherapy alone, temozolomide alone, or radiochemotherapy with temozolomide had been administered to patients, with the combination being received by most patients. Peripheral blood samples were drawn at six visits, namely V03 (baseline), V05, V07, V10, V12 and V13. Longitudinal TCRB deep sequencing was done for 25 treated patients, wherever samples were available for exploratory analyses.

The CDR3 goes from the cysteine to the phenylalanine over 14 residues. Only the CDR3 region is kept as DNA, spanning 42 bases read in frame from base 1. Results and caveats for the whole study, not just this receptor: No apparent relationship was observed between pseudoprogression and alterations in the top peripheral T cell clonotypes detected by TCRB sequencing. According to the authors, sample limitations meant that analyses of patient blood samples could not be reproduced. PBMC samples for TCRB deep sequencing were selected based on availability. Across multiple MHC alleles, vaccine-induced immune responses were seen in 85% to 95% of patients.

This specimen's time point label, per the study, means: week 11, during vaccination. Each vaccine dose was 300 ug of a 20-mer mutant IDH1 peptide in Montanide, given subcutaneously with topical imiquimod. Newly diagnosed WHO grade 3 or 4 IDH1-mutant astrocytomas showing loss of nuclear ATRX were present in the donors. The samples were drawn from NOA16, a multicentre, single-arm, open-label phase I trial in Germany that tested a mutant IDH1 peptide vaccine in humans for the first time. Genomic DNA for TCRB sequencing was extracted from EDTA blood using the DNeasy Blood and Tissue Kit. A note on this clone: Its antigen remains undetermined. No base-level quality is on record; no much larger clone is a single base apart.

Preparation of the library involved the immunoSEQ multiplex PCR assay. Rearranged TCR beta chain sequences were amplified with the hsTCRB Kit following the manufacturer's protocol. An Illumina MiSeq was used to sequence the TCRB libraries. The original pipeline was this. Demultiplexing, trimming and gene mapping were performed with the kit vendor's proprietary platform. TCRdb stores this immuneACCESS table with in-frame sequences only. Part of the clones is absent; in the studies checked, under half of the shortfall reflects unresolved V genes, and no reason is known for the rest. V and J calls and clone size are copied from that table; D and trimming were computed from the DNA. For this sample there are some 120,000 clones; about 82% appear just once. The ten largest make up 4.5% to 6% of the sample.

The V and J genes are TRBV12-2 and TRBJ1-1; the table assigns TRBD1, which was not confirmed against the DNA. TRBV12-2 is tagged as a pseudogene. This TCR was recovered from a man aged 40-49 years with glioma. Sequenced material: PBMCs, taken from a glioma patient whose treatment included an IDH1 peptide vaccine. The CDR3 has the sequence CASRLRQGNTEAFF. DNA sequence: TGTGCAAGTCGCTTAAGGCAGGGGAACACTGAAGCTTTCTTT.